The T cell receptor beta chain described here comes from a study of T cells expressing NK-cell markers. Overall study: The study sequenced eight donors, seven HCMV-seropositive and one seronegative. Study conclusions and caveats: Dominant NKG2C+ clonotypes made up about 1.0-7.5% of CD8+ T cells in roughly 6 donors. Nothing established the HCMV specificity of expanded NKG2C+ T cell clones. The study found these clonotypes also leading the CD3+CD56-NKG2C+ fraction in a handful of donors.

In the case of this clonotype: Its antigen is unidentified.

CDR3 length equals 16 residues. From germline, CDR1 is SNHLY and CDR2 FYNNEI. One entry per CDR3 protein, without DNA, is what TCRdb gives after re-calling the 5' RACE reads. The sample spans a few hundred thousand distinct CDR3 sequences; the ten largest clones claim over 4%. This chain links TRBV2 with TRBJ2-4; TCRdb lists TRBD2, though no DNA is available to test this call. What was sequenced was blood T cells: a sorted CD56 or NKG2C T cell subset, CD4+ or CD8+ T cells, or bulk PBMC T cells (not recorded which). This clonotype was sampled from a man aged 18 to 69 in good health. The CDR3 loop reads CASSRTSGGANNIQYF.